This T cell receptor (beta chain) is from a study of response to subunit inactivated influenza vaccine. Comments on this clonotype: Its specificity is unknown.

Study conclusions and caveats: It was the authors' suggestion that each seasonal influenza vaccination recruits few new T cells.

TCRdb analysed the RT-PCR reads with MiXCR anew, one entry per CDR3 protein. The sample lists under 950,000 distinct CDR3 sequences, around 20% occurring once. This CDR3 is 15 amino acids long. Unmatched junction bases numbered 5, after V lost 3 bases and J lost 2 bases. The germline V gene encodes CDR1 SGHVS and CDR2 FNYEAQ. This clonotype was obtained from a man aged 45-65 years who received an inactivated influenza vaccine. The sequenced sample was PBMCs from blood, obtained more than 4 days after vaccination. The gene calls are TRBV7-6 and TRBJ1-1; 8 bases fit TRBD1. The CDR3 DNA reads TGTGCCAGCAGCTTCGGCCAGGGGGCCAACACTGAAGCTTTCTTT. This translates into CASSFGQGANTEAFF.